The clone carrying this T cell receptor beta chain has more than one count but fewer than ten. V was trimmed by 2 bases and J by 1 base, leaving 12 bases between them. Germline V gene lookup returns CDR1 MNHNS and CDR2 SASEGT. The length of the CDR3 is 16 residues. The data belong to a study of response to subunit inactivated influenza vaccine. TCRdb recomputed calls from the RT-PCR reads with MiXCR, one row per CDR3 protein. The sample consists of more than 250,000 distinct CDR3 sequences, 20% to 25% of them appearing once. The specimen was PBMCs from blood, collected less than 22 months after vaccination. This receptor was taken from a man aged 45 to 70 who received an inactivated influenza vaccine. The rearrangement links TRBV6-1 to TRBJ1-5, with a possible D match to TRBD1 (5 bases). The DNA for the CDR3 is TGTGCCAGCAGTGAATCCAGGGTGTCGAGCAATCAGCCCCAGCATTTT. This codes for CASSESRVSSNQPQHF.